Presented here are 5 T cell receptor beta chains from one specimen sequenced in a study of shared clonotypes between healthy human individuals. Using immunoSEQ multiplex PCR, the repertoire was profiled, and TCRdb retains in-frame clones only, with some absent. The sample holds some 980,000 clones; approximately 76% are singletons and the top ten take approximately 1.5%. Sequencing input: memory CD4+ T cells sorted from blood. Subset given: CD45RA-negative fraction. The receptors stem from a man aged 18-30 years in good health.

About this clone itself: The same CDR3 is also encoded by other DNA sequences in this sample. The chain carries TRBV9 and TRBJ2-2; a possible D gene is TRBD1 (6 bases). Trimming removed 2 bases from V and 5 bases from J, with 7 bases in between. The V gene's germline CDR1 is SGDLS and CDR2 YYNGEE. CDR3 length equals 13 residues. CDR3 nucleotides: TGTGCCAGCAGCGTCAGGGGAACCGGGGAGCTGTTTTTT. This translates into CASSVRGTGELFF.

The genes are TRBV28 and TRBJ2-7; D may be TRBD1 (5 bases). This CDR3 is built from 13 residues. CDR1 and CDR2 (germline): MDHEN, SYDVKM. The V end was cut by 5 bases, the J end by 5 bases, with 13 bases between. The CDR3 reads CASSLSGKHEQYF. The CDR3 DNA sequence: TGTGCCAGCAGTCTGTCAGGGAAGCACGAGCAGTACTTC.

V is TRBV5-5 and J is TRBJ2-7, with D unresolved. Germline assignment: CDR1 SGHKS and CDR2 YYEKEE (reference sequence). CDR3 length: 14 amino acids. V was trimmed by 0 bases and J by 1 base, leaving 8 bases between them. Here the CDR3 DNA reads TGTGCCAGCAGCTTGGCTCAGTATTCCTACGAGCAGTACTTC. It yields the protein CASSLAQYSYEQYF.

This sequence joins TRBV30 and TRBJ2-5; D unresolved. Germline V gene data show CDR1 as GTSNPN and CDR2 as SVGIG (reference sequence). Trimming shortened V by 3 bases and J by 7 bases, and 12 bases separated the two germline ends. The CDR3 totals 12 residues. CDR3 in DNA: TGTGCCTGGAGAGGTCCTTCGGGGACCCAGTACTTC. Translation gives CAWRGPSGTQYF. The whole variable domain, remainder taken from reference TRBV30 and TRBJ2-5, is SQTIHQWPATLVQPVGSPLSLECTVEGTSNPNLYWYRQAAGRGLQLLFYSVGIGQISSEVPQNLSASRPQDRQFILSSKKLLLSDSGFYLCAWRGPSGTQYFGPGTRLLVL.

The chain carries TRBV30 and TRBJ1-4; no firm D call. The germline gives CDR1 GTSNPN, CDR2 SVGIG (reference sequence). There are 14 residues in the CDR3. V gave up 2 bases and J gave up 0 bases, with 7 bases separating them. The CDR3 sequence: CAWSRQATNEKLFF. The CDR3 DNA reads as TGTGCCTGGAGTCGGCAAGCAACTAATGAAAAACTGTTTTTT.